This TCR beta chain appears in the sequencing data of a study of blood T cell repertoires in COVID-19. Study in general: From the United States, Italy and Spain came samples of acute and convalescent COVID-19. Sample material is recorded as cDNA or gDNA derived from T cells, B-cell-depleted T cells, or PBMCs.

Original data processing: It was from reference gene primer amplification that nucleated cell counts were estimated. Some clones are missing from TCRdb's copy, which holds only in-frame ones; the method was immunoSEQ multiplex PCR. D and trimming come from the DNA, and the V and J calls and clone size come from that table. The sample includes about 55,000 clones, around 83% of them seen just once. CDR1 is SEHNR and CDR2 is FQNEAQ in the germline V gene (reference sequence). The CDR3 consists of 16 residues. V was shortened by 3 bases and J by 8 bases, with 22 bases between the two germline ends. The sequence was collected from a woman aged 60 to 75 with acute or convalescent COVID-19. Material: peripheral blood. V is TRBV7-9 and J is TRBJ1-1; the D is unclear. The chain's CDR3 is CASSFRGARGVEEAFF. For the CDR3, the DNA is TGTGCCAGCAGCTTTCGCGGTGCGCGCGGGGTTGAGGAAGCTTTCTTT. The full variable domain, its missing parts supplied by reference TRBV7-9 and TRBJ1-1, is DTGVSQNPRHKITKRGQNVTFRCDPISEHNRLYWYRQTLGQGPEFLTYFQNEAQLEKSRLLSDRFSAERPKGSFSTLEIQRTEQGDSAMYLCASSFRGARGVEEAFFGQGTRLTVV.